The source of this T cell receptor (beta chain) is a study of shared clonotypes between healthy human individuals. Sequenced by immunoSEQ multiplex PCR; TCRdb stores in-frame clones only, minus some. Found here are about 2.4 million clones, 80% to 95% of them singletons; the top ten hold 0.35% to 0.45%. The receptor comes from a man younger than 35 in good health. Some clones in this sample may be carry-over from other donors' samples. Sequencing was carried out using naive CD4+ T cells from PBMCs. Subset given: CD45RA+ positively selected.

The DNA of the CDR3 is TGTGCCAGCAGCCTGGGACAGAACTCCTACGAGCAGTACTTC. Protein sequence: CASSLGQNSYEQYF. The chain couples TRBV5-4 to TRBJ2-7, with 7 bases matching TRBD1. This CDR3 is 14 amino acids long. Losses at the gene ends were 4 bases for V and 0 bases for J; bases not matched to a gene: 4. Germline V gene data show CDR1 as SGHNT and CDR2 as YYREEE (reference sequence).